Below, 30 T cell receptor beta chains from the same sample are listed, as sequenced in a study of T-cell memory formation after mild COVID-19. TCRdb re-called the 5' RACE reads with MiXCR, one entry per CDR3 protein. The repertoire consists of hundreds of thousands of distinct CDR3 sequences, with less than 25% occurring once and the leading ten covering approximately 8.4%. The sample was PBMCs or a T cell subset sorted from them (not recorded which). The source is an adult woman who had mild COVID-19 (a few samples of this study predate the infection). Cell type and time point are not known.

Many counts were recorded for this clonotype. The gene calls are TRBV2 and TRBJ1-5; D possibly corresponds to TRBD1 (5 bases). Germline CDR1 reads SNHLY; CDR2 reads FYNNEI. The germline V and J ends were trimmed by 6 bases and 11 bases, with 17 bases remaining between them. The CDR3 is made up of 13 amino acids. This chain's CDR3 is CASRAGTVGAQHF. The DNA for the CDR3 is TGTGCCAGCAGAGCCGGGACCGTGGGAGCCCAGCATTTT.

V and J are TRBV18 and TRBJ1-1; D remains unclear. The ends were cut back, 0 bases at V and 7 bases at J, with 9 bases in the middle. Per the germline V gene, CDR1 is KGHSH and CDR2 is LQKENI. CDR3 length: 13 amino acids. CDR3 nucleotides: TGTGCCAGCTCACCACCAGGGCTGCGTGAAGCTTTCTTT. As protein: CASSPPGLREAFF.

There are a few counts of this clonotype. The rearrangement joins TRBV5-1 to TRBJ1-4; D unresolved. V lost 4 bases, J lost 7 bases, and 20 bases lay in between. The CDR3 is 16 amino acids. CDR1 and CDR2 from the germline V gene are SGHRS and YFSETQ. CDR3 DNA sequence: TGCGCCAGCAGCGACGGAGTCGGCCCCTCGGGTGAAAAACTGTTTTTT. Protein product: CASSDGVGPSGEKLFF.

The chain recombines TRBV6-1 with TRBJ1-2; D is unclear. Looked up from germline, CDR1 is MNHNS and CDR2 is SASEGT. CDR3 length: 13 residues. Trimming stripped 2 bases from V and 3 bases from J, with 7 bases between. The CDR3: CASSEPSYYGYTF. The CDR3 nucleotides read TGTGCCAGCAGTGAACCATCATACTATGGCTACACCTTC.

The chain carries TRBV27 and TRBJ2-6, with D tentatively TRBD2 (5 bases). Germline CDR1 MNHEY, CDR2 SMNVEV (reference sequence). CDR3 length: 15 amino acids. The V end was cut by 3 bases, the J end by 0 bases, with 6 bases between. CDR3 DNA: TGTGCCAGCAGTTTTGAGGGCTCTGGGGCCAACGTCCTGACTTTC. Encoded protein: CASSFEGSGANVLTF.

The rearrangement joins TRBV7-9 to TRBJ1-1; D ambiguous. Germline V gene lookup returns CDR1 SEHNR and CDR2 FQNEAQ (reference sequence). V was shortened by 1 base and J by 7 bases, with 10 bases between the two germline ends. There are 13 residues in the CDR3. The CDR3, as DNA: TGTGCCAGCAGCTTAGGCGAGACGGATGAAGCTTTCTTT. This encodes CASSLGETDEAFF.

This CDR3 reads CASSLDSPYNEQFF. CDR3 bases: TGTGCCAGCAGTTTGGACTCCCCTTACAATGAGCAGTTCTTC. The chain combines TRBV27 with TRBJ2-1; D possibly corresponds to TRBD2 (5 bases). V was pared by 3 bases and J by 4 bases, with 10 bases between. Germline V gives CDR1 MNHEY, CDR2 SMNVEV (reference sequence). This CDR3 is 14 amino acids long.

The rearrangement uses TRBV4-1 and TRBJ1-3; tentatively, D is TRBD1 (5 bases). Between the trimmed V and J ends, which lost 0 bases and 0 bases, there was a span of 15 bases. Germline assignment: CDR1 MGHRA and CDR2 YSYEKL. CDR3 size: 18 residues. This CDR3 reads CASSQDGLGAYSGNTIYF. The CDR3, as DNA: TGCGCCAGCAGCCAAGATGGTCTAGGGGCGTACTCTGGAAACACCATATATTTT.

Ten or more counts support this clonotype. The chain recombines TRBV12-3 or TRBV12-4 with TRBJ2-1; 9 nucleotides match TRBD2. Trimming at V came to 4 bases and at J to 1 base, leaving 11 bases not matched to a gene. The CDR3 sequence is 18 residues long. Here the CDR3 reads CASSSVAGGPLSYNEQFF. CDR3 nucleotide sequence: TGTGCCAGCAGTTCTGTTGCGGGGGGGCCCTTATCCTACAATGAGCAGTTCTTC.

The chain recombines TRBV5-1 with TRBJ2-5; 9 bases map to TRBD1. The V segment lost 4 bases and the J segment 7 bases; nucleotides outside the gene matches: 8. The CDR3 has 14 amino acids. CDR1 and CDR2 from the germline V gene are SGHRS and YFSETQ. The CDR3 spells CASSDMTGGTTQYF. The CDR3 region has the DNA TGCGCCAGCAGCGACATGACAGGGGGGACGACCCAGTACTTC.

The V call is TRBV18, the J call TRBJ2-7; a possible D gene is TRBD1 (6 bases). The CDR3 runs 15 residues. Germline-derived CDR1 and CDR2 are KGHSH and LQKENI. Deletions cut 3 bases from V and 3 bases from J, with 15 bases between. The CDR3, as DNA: TGTGCCAGCTCACCCGGACAGACGACCATCTACGAGCAGTACTTC. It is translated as CASSPGQTTIYEQYF.

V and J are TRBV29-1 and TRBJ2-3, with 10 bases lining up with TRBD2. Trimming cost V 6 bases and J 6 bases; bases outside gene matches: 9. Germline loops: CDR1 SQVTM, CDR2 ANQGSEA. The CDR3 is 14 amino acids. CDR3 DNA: TGCAGCGTGAAACGGCTAGCGGGGGTGGATACGCAGTATTTT. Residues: CSVKRLAGVDTQYF.

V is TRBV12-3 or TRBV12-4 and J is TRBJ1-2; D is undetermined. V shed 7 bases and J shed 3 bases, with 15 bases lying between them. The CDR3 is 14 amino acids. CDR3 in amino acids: CASTRPGDYYGYTF. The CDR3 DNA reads TGTGCCAGCACCAGGCCCGGGGATTACTATGGCTACACCTTC.

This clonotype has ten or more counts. The DNA of the CDR3 is TGCGCCAGCAGCCCGCCGGACTACGAGCAGTACTTC. Its translation: CASSPPDYEQYF. V is TRBV5-1 and J is TRBJ2-7; D remains unclear. V dropped 4 bases and J dropped 3 bases, with 8 bases sitting between them. This CDR3 spans 12 amino acids. CDR1 SGHRS and CDR2 YFSETQ come from the germline V gene.

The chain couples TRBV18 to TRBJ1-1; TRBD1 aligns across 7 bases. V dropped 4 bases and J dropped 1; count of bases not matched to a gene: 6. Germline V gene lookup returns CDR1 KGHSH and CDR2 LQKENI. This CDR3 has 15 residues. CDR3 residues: CASSHRDSWNTEAFF. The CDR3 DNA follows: TGTGCCAGCTCACACCGGGACAGCTGGAACACTGAAGCTTTCTTT.

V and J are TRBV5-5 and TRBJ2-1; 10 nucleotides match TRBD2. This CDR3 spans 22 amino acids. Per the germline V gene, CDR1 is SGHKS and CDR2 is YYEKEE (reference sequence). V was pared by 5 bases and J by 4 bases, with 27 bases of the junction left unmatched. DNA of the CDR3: TGTGCCAGCAGTTTCCCGCCAGGGTCTCCCGGACTAGCGGCCTTAAGATACAATGAGCAGTTCTTC. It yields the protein CASSFPPGSPGLAALRYNEQFF.

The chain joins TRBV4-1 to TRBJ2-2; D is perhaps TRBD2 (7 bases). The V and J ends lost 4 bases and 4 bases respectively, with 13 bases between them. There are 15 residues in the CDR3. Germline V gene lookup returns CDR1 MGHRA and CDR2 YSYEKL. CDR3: CASSPPGGRTGELFF. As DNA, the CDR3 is TGCGCCAGCAGCCCTCCGGGGGGCCGCACCGGGGAGCTGTTTTTT.

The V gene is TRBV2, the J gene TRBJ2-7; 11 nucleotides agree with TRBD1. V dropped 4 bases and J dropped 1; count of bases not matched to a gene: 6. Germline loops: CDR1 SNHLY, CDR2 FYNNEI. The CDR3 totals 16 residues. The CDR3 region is CASSGTGDRGSYEQYF. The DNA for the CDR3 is TGTGCCAGCAGTGGTACAGGGGACAGGGGGTCCTACGAGCAGTACTTC. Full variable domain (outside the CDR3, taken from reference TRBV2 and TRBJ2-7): EPEVTQTPSHQVTQMGQEVILRCVPISNHLYFYWYRQILGQKVEFLVSFYNNEISEKSEIFDDQFSVERPDGSNFTLKIRSTKLEDSAMYFCASSGTGDRGSYEQYFGPGTRLTVT.

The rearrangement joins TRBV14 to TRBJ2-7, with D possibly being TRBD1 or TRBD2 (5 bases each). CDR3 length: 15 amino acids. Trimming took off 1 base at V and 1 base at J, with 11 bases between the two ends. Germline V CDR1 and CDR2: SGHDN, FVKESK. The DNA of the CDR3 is TGTGCCAGCAGCCAAGGGGCAGGGAGTTCCTACGAGCAGTACTTC. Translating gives CASSQGAGSSYEQYF. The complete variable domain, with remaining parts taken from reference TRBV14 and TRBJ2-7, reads EAGVTQFPSHSVIEKGQTVTLRCDPISGHDNLYWYRRVMGKEIKFLLHFVKESKQDESGMPNNRFLAERTGGTYSTLKVQPAELEDSGVYFCASSQGAGSSYEQYFGPGTRLTVT.

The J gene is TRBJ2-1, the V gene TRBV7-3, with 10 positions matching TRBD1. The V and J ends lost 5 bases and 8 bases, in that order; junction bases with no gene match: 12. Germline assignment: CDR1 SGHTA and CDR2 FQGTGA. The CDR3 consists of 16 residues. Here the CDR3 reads CASSPVDRGRSHEQFF. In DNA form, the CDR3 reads TGTGCCAGCAGCCCTGTCGACAGGGGGCGTTCACATGAGCAGTTCTTC.

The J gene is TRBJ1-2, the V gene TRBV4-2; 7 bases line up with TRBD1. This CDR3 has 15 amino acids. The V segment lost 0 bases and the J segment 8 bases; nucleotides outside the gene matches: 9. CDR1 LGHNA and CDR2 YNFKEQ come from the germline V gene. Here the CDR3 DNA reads TGTGCCAGCAGCCAAGAGAGGGGACAGTCGCGCGGCTACACCTTC. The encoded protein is CASSQERGQSRGYTF.

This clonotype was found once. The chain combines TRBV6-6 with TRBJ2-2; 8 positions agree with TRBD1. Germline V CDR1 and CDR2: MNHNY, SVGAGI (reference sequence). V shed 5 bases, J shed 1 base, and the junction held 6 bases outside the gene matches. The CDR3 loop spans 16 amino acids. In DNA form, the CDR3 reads TGTGCCAGCAGTACGGACAGGGTGGGGAACACCGGGGAGCTGTTTTTT. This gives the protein CASSTDRVGNTGELFF.

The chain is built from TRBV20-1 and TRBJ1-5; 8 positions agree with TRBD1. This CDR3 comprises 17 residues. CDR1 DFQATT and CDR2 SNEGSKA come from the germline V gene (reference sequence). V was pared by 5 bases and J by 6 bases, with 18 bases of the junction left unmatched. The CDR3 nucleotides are TGCAGTGCTGCGGATAGGACAGGGATAGCCGGCGGTCAGCCCCAGCATTTT. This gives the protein CSAADRTGIAGGQPQHF.

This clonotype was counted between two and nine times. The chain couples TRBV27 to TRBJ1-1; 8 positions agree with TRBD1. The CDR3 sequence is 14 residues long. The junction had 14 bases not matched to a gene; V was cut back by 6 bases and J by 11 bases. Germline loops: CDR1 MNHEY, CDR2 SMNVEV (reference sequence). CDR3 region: CASRFQGAREYAFF. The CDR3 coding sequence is TGTGCCAGCAGATTCCAGGGGGCTCGGGAATATGCTTTCTTT.

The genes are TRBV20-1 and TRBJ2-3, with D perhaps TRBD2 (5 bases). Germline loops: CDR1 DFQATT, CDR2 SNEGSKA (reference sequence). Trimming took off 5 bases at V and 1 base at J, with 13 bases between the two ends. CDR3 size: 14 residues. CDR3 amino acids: CSALRGGGTDTQYF. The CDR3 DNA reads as TGCAGTGCTCTCCGGGGTGGCGGCACAGATACGCAGTATTTT.

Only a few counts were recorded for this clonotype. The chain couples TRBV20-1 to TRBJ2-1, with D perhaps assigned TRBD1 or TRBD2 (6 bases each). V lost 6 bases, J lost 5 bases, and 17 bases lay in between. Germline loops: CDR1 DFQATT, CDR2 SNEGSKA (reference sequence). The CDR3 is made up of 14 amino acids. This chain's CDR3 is CSALGGTGDNEQFF. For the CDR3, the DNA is TGCAGTGCCCTAGGGGGGACGGGAGACAATGAGCAGTTCTTC.

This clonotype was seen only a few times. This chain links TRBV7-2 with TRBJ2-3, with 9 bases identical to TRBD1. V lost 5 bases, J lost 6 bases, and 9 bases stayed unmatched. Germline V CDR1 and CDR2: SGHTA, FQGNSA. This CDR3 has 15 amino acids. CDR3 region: CASSPGTGFSDTQYF. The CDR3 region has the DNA TGTGCCAGCAGCCCTGGGACAGGGTTTTCTGATACGCAGTATTTT.

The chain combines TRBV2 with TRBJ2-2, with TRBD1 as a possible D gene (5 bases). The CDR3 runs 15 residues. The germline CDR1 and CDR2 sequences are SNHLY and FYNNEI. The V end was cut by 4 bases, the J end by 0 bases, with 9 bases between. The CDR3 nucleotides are TGTGCCAGCAGTGTGAAGGGGTCGAACACCGGGGAGCTGTTTTTT. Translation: CASSVKGSNTGELFF.

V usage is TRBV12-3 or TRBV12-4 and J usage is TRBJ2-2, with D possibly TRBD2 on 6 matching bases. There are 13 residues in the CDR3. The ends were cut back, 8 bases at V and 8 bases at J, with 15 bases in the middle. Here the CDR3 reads CASWGGILGELFF. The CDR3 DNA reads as TGTGCCAGCTGGGGCGGGATCCTGGGGGAGCTGTTTTTT.

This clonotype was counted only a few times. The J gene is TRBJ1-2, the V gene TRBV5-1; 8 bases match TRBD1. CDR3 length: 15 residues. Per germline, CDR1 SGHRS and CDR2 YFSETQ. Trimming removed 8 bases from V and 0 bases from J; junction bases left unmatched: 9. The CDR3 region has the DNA TGCGCCAGTTCGCGGGGGGACAGGTCTAACTATGGCTACACCTTC. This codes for CASSRGDRSNYGYTF.